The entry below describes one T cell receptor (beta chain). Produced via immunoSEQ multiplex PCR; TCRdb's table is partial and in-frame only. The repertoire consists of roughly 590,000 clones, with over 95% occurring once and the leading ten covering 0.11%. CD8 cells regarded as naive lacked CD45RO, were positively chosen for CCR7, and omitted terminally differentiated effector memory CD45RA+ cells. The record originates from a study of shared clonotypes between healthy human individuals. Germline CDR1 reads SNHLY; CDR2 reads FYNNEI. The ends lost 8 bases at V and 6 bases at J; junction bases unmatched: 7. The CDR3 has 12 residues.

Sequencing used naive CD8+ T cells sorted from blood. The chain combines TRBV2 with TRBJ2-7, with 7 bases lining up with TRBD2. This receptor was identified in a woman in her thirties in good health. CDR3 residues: CASGEGLGEQYF. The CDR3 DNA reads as TGTGCCAGCGGGGAGGGATTGGGCGAGCAGTACTTC.